This T cell receptor beta chain was obtained from a study of Ad26.COV2.S vaccination and SARS-CoV-2 variants. Looking at the study overall: Once or twice, 56 days apart, Ad26.COV2.S was delivered intramuscularly. General study results and limits: While placebo recipients had lower spike-specific TCR breadth, vaccine recipients had more.

Treatment defined: 15 to 20 received Ad26.COV2.S at low or high dose, single or two shots; 5 received placebo; per-sample allocation not given. The samples date from day 63 after the first vaccine or placebo injection. To note about this clone: Its antigen is currently unknown.

The repertoire was sequenced with immunoSEQ multiplex PCR; TCRdb's copy has only in-frame clones and lacks some. The sample yields around 450,000 clones, nearly 90% seen once. In germline, CDR1 is SGHTA, CDR2 FQGNSA. Trimming cost V 5 bases and J 0 bases; bases outside gene matches: 4. There are 16 residues in the CDR3. This clonotype was obtained from a person between 18 and 59 years old who received the Ad26.COV2.S COVID-19 vaccine or a placebo. This rearrangement joins TRBV7-2 to TRBJ1-6, with 7 bases fitting TRBD1. The source was peripheral blood, collected in a trial of Ad26.COV2.S vaccine versus placebo. As DNA, the CDR3 is TGTGCCAGCAGCCCCGGACAGGTCTCCTATAATTCACCCCTCCACTTT. Its translation: CASSPGQVSYNSPLHF.